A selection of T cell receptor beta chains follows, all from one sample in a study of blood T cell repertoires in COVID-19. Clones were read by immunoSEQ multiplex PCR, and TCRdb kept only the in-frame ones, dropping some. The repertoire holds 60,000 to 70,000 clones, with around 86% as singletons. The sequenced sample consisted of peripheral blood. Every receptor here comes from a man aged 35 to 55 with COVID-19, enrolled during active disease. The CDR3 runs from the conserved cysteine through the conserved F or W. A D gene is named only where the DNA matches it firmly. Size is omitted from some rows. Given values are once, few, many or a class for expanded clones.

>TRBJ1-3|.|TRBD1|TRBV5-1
CASSLEGTGGNTIYF
TGCGCCAGCAGCTTGGAGGGGACAGGGGGAAACACCATATATTTT
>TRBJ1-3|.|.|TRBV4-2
CASSPPRAGGNTIYF
TGTGCCAGCAGCCCTCCCCGAGCGGGAGGAAACACCATATATTTT
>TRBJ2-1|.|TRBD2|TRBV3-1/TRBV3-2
CASSQSGGPYNEQFF
TGTGCCAGCAGCCAAAGCGGGGGGCCCTACAATGAGCAGTTCTTC
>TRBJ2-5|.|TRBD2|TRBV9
CASSAETSAVQETQYF
TGTGCCAGCAGCGCTGAGACTAGCGCGGTCCAAGAGACCCAGTACTTC
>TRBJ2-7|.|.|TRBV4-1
CASSQDRSYEQYF
TGCGCCAGCAGCCAAGATCGGTCCTACGAGCAGTACTTC
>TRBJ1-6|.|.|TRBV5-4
CASSLGGPGGNNSPLHF
TGTGCCAGCAGCTTGGGGGGCCCGGGGGGGAATAATTCACCCCTCCACTTT
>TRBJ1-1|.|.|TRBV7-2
CASSLSPLGNTEAFF
TGTGCCAGCAGCTTAAGCCCCCTTGGGAACACTGAAGCTTTCTTT
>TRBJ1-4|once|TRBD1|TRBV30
CAWSTPGTGFYEKLFF
TGTGCCTGGAGTACTCCCGGGACAGGTTTCTATGAAAAACTGTTTTTT
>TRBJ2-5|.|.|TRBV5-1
CASSQPQVQETQYF
TGCGCCAGCAGCCAGCCCCAGGTCCAAGAGACCCAGTACTTC
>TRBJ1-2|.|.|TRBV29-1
CSVLGGQMDYGYTF
TGCAGCGTTCTCGGGGGGCAGATGGACTATGGCTACACCTTC
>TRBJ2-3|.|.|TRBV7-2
CASSLGGSGYTDTQYF
TGTGCCAGCAGCTTAGGGGGTAGCGGCTACACAGATACGCAGTATTTT